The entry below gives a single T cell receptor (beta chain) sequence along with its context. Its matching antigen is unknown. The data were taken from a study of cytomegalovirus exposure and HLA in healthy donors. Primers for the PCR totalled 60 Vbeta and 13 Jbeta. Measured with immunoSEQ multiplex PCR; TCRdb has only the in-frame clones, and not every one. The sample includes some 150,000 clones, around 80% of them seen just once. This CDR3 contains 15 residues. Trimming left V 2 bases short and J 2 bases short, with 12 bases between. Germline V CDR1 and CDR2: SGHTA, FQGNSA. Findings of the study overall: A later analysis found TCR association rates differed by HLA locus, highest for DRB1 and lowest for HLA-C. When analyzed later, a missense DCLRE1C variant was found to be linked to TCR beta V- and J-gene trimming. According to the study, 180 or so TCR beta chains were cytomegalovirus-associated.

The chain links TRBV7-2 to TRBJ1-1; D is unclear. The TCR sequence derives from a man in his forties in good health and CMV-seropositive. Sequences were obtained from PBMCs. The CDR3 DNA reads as TGTGCCAGCAGCTTATCCCCGGGGATCAACACTGAAGCTTTCTTT. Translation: CASSLSPGINTEAFF.